This T cell receptor beta chain was found in a study of cytomegalovirus exposure and HLA in healthy donors. V shed 4 bases and J shed 10 bases, with 17 bases lying between them. This CDR3 comprises 13 residues. Germline CDR1 reads SGHKS; CDR2 reads YYEKEE (reference sequence). It was with 60 Vbeta and 13 Jbeta primers that the PCR ran. Repertoires were generated with immunoSEQ multiplex PCR, while TCRdb's copy carries only in-frame clones and drops some. The sample has 55,000 to 85,000 clones; 72% are singletons. Sequencing used PBMCs. This chain links TRBV5-5 with TRBJ2-5; maybe TRBD2 (6 bases). The sequence was collected from a woman between 40 and 55 years old in good health and CMV-seropositive. Here the CDR3 reads CASSNVALAYQYF. CDR3 bases: TGTGCCAGCAGCAACGTAGCACTAGCATACCAGTACTTC.